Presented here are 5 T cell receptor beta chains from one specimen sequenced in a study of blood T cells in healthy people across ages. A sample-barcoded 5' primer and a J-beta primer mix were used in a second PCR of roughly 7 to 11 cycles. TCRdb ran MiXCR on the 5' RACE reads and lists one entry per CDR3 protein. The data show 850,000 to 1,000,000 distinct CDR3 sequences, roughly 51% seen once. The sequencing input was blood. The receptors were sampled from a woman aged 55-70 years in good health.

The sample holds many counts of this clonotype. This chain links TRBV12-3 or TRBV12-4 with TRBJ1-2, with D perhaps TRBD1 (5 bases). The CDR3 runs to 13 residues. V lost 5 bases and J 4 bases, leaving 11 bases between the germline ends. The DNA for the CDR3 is TGTGCCAGCAGTCCCCGACAGACCTATGGCTACACCTTC. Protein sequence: CASSPRQTYGYTF.

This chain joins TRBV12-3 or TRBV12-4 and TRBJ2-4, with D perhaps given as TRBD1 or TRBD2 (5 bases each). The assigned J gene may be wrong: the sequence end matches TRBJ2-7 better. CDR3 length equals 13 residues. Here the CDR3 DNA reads TGTGCCAGCGGAAGGGGCTCGGAGGACGAGCAGTACTTC. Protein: CASGRGSEDEQYF.

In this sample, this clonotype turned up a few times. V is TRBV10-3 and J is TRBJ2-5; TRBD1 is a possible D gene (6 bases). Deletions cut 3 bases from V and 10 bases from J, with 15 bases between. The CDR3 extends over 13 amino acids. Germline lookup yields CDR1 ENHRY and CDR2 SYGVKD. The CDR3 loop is CAISDGQGRYQYF. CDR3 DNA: TGTGCCATCAGTGACGGGCAGGGGCGATACCAGTACTTC.

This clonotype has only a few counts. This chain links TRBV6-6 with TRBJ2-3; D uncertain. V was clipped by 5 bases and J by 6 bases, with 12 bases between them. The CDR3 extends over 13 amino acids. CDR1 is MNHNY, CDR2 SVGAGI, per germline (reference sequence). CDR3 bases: TGTGCCAGCAGTCGACTCAGCTTTGATACGCAGTATTTT. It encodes CASSRLSFDTQYF.

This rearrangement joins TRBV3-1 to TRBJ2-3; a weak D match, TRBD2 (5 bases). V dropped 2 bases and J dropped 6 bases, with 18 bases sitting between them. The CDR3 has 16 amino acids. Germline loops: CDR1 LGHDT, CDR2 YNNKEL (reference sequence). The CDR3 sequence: CASSQLGSGRVDTQYF. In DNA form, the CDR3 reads TGTGCCAGCAGCCAACTGGGAAGCGGTAGGGTTGATACGCAGTATTTT.